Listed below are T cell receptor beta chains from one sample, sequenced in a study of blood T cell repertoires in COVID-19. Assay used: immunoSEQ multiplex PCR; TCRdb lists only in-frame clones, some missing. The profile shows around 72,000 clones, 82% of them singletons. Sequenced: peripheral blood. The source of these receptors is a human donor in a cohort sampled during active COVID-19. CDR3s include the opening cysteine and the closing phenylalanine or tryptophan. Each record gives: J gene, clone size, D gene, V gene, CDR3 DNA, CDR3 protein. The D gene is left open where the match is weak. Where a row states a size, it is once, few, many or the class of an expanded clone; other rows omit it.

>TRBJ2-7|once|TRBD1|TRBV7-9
TGTGCCAGCAGCTACGCGGACAGGGAGCAGTACTTC
CASSYADREQYF
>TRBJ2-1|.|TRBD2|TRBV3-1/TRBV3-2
TGTGCCAGCAGCCAAGATCCGGGACTAGCGGGGGGATTCAATGAGCAGTTCTTC
CASSQDPGLAGGFNEQFF
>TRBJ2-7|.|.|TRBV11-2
TGTGCCAGCAGTACCGGAGGGGCGTACGAGCAGTACTTC
CASSTGGAYEQYF
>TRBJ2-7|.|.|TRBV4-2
TGTGCCAGCAGCCAGCCTCCGGGAGCGGACGGGGGCGAGCAGTACTTC
CASSQPPGADGGEQYF
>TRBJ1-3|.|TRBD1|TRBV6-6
TGTGCCAGCAGTCTTCCTCAGACAGATTACGACAGGGGGCTCGACACCATATATTTT
CASSLPQTDYDRGLDTIYF
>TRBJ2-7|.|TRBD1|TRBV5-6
TGTGCCAGCAGCTTCGCAGGGGGCGCAGGATTGGACGAGCAGTACTTC
CASSFAGGAGLDEQYF
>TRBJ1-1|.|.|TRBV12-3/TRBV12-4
TGTGCCAGCAGTTTGGGGGCTGACACTGAAGCTTTCTTT
CASSLGADTEAFF
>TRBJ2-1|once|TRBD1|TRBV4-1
TGCGCCAGCAGCCAAGGGGGCGGACAGGGCTATGAGCAGTTCTTC
CASSQGGGQGYEQFF
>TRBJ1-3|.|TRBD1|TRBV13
TGTGCCAGCAGCTGGCCAGGGGGCTCTGGAAACACCATATATTTT
CASSWPGGSGNTIYF
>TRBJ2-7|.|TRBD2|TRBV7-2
TGTGCCAGCAGCTCTCGAGCGGGGGGGCTATACGAGCAGTACTTC
CASSSRAGGLYEQYF
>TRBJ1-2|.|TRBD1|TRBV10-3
TGTGCCATCAGTGACCCCGGACAGGAAGAGTACTACACCTTC
CAISDPGQEEYYTF
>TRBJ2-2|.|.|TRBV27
TGTGCCAGCAGTTCAGGGTACACCGGGGAGCTGTTTTTT
CASSSGYTGELFF
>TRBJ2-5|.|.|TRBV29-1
TGCAGCGTAGTTGGGGGCGCGGAGACCCAGTACTTC
CSVVGGAETQYF